These 22 T cell receptor beta chains were all obtained from the same sample, sequenced in a study of CD8+ T cells in alopecia areata (dated by TCRdb to between 2017 and 2018). The library came from the immunoSEQ multiplex PCR assay. RNA was extracted from all samples and reverse transcribed into cDNA as template for TCR sequencing. What TCRdb holds here is the immuneACCESS table cut down to in-frame rearrangements. Part of the clones is not present; checked against another copy, under half of the missing clones reflect an unresolved V gene, and the others are unexplained. Within this sample are some 180,000 clones, with about half of them counted one time only. The ten largest clones capture 10% of the sample. Sample treatment or condition, as interpreted from the label and publication: oral pan-JAK inhibitor, 5-10 mg twice daily. The source material was CD8+ T cells sorted from blood, sampled around week 53, from a patient treated with tofacitinib. The source of these receptors is a human donor with alopecia areata.

Only a few counts were recorded for this clone. This chain connects TRBV5-6 to TRBJ1-5; D may be TRBD1 (5 bases). V was clipped by 5 bases and J by 6 bases, with 18 bases between them. The CDR3 totals 15 residues. The germline CDR1 and CDR2 sequences are SGHDT and YYEEEE. The CDR3 loop is CASSYWGESGQPQHF. CDR3 DNA sequence: TGTGCCAGCAGTTATTGGGGGGAGTCAGGTCAGCCCCAGCATTTT.

This clone was picked up a small number of times. The V call is TRBV7-2, the J call TRBJ1-2, with a weak D call TRBD1 (6 bases). The CDR3 spans 14 residues. V shed 3 bases and J shed 2 bases, with 10 bases lying between them. Germline values: CDR1 SGHTA, CDR2 FQGNSA. In DNA, the CDR3 is TGTGCCAGCAGCTTGATTACAGGGAACTATGGCTACACCTTC. This sequence encodes CASSLITGNYGYTF.

The J gene is TRBJ1-6, the V gene TRBV27; possibly TRBD1 for D (5 bases). CDR1 MNHEY and CDR2 SMNVEV come from the germline V gene (reference sequence). The CDR3 sequence is 9 residues long. The V and J ends lost 10 bases and 13 bases respectively, with 8 bases between them. CDR3 sequence reads: CATGTPLHF. The CDR3 bases are TGTGCCACGGGGACCCCCCTCCACTTT.

The chain is built from TRBV7-9 and TRBJ1-1; the D is unclear. Germline V lookup: CDR1 SEHNR, CDR2 FQNEAQ (reference sequence). CDR3 length equals 14 residues. Trimming pared 1 base from V and 6 bases from J, leaving 12 bases between. CDR3 amino acids: CASSLGKRLAEAFF. DNA for the CDR3: TGTGCCAGCAGCTTAGGTAAAAGACTGGCTGAAGCTTTCTTT.

The chain combines TRBV25-1 with TRBJ2-5, with D unresolved. CDR1 and CDR2 from the germline V gene are MGHDK and SYGVNS. The CDR3 contains 15 residues. Between the trimmed V and J ends, which lost 2 bases and 0 bases, there was a span of 10 bases. CDR3 DNA sequence: TGTGCCAGCAGTGAAACGGCGGAGTACCAAGAGACCCAGTACTTC. Protein sequence: CASSETAEYQETQYF.

The genes are TRBV5-1 and TRBJ2-7, with 7 bases lining up with TRBD1. The germline V gene has CDR1 SGHRS and CDR2 YFSETQ. With V trimmed by 1 base and J by 0 bases, 4 bases remained unmatched. CDR3 length equals 15 residues. CDR3: CASSLKGQASYEQYF. The CDR3 region has the DNA TGCGCCAGCAGCTTGAAAGGACAGGCCTCCTACGAGCAGTACTTC.

This clone appeared a single time. The J gene is TRBJ1-5, the V gene TRBV27, with D uncertain. The CDR3 extends over 14 amino acids. Germline assignment: CDR1 MNHEY and CDR2 SMNVEV (reference sequence). V shed 6 bases and J shed 1 base, with 10 bases lying between them. The CDR3 bases are TGTGCCAGCAGGATTCAAGGGAGCAATCAGCCCCAGCATTTT. The encoded protein is CASRIQGSNQPQHF.

The chain combines TRBV6-6 with TRBJ2-1; the D gene is possibly TRBD1 (5 bases). Germline lookup yields CDR1 MNHNY and CDR2 SVGAGI (reference sequence). V lost 6 bases and J 2 bases, leaving 14 bases between the germline ends. The CDR3 runs to 15 residues. The DNA of the CDR3 is TGTGCCAGCAGAACGATGCAGGGTACCTACAATGAGCAGTTCTTC. Its protein is CASRTMQGTYNEQFF.

This sequence joins TRBV9 and TRBJ1-1; D unclear. The V and J ends lost 2 bases and 3 bases respectively, with 20 bases between them. CDR3 length: 17 amino acids. Germline V lookup: CDR1 SGDLS, CDR2 YYNGEE. The CDR3, as DNA: TGTGCCAGCAGCGTGGCCGGGTGGGGTTCCGGGGACACTGAAGCTTTCTTT. Translated, it gives CASSVAGWGSGDTEAFF.

This sequence joins TRBV5-1 and TRBJ2-3; 9 nucleotides line up with TRBD1. The V gene end was trimmed by 4 bases and the J gene end by 5 bases; junction bases not matched to a gene: 8. CDR1 is SGHRS and CDR2 is YFSETQ in the germline V gene. This CDR3 region has 15 residues. The CDR3 DNA sequence: TGCGCCAGCAGCCCTCTGGGACAGGGAATAGATACGCAGTATTTT. Its protein product is CASSPLGQGIDTQYF.

The chain combines TRBV9 with TRBJ1-2; D is possibly TRBD1 (5 bases). Between the trimmed V and J ends, which lost 0 bases and 0 bases, there was a span of 9 bases. Germline V gene sequence: CDR1 SGDLS, CDR2 YYNGEE. This CDR3 region has 15 residues. CDR3 nucleotide sequence: TGTGCCAGCAGCGTAGGGCAGGGAGCTAACTATGGCTACACCTTC. It specifies CASSVGQGANYGYTF.

As for this clone: This CDR3 is also generated by other DNA sequences in the sample. The chain combines TRBV4-1 with TRBJ2-3; 7 nucleotides agree with TRBD2. The germline CDR1 and CDR2 sequences are MGHRA and YSYEKL. There are 14 residues in the CDR3. V lost 3 bases to trimming and J lost 2 bases; unmatched junction nucleotides: 2. The CDR3 loop reads CASSQGGTTDTQYF. The CDR3 DNA sequence: TGCGCCAGCAGCCAGGGGGGGACCACAGATACGCAGTATTTT.

This clone turned up a few times. V and J are TRBV9 and TRBJ1-2, with a possible D match to TRBD1 (5 bases). Germline CDR1 and CDR2: SGDLS and YYNGEE. V gave up 3 bases and J gave up 3 bases, with 18 bases separating them. The CDR3 extends over 16 amino acids. The CDR3 is CASSAEVLGRDYGYTF. The CDR3 nucleotides are TGTGCCAGCAGCGCGGAGGTTCTGGGACGGGACTATGGCTACACCTTC.

The rearrangement links TRBV27 to TRBJ2-7; D is perhaps TRBD1 (5 bases). Trimming stripped 5 bases from V and 6 bases from J, with 17 bases between. In germline, CDR1 is MNHEY, CDR2 SMNVEV (reference sequence). CDR3 length equals 14 residues. The CDR3 nucleotides read TGTGCCAGCAGTATCCTACGCTTTGGGGCCGAGCAGTACTTC. Amino acid sequence: CASSILRFGAEQYF.

The chain recombines TRBV27 with TRBJ2-7, with TRBD1 as a possible D gene (5 bases). This CDR3 is built from 14 residues. The germline V gene has CDR1 MNHEY and CDR2 SMNVEV (reference sequence). The V end lost 0 bases, the J end lost 1 base, and 7 bases lay between the germline ends. CDR3 region: CASSLSTDSYEQYF. CDR3 DNA: TGTGCCAGCAGTTTATCGACAGATTCCTACGAGCAGTACTTC.

The chain links TRBV13 to TRBJ1-1; D unclear. The CDR3 extends over 13 amino acids. Germline lookup yields CDR1 PRHDT and CDR2 FYEKMQ (reference sequence). V lost 5 bases and J lost 4, with 11 bases in between. In DNA form, the CDR3 reads TGTGCCAGCAGCCCCGGGTTCTTCACTGAAGCTTTCTTT. Its protein is CASSPGFFTEAFF.

The chain uses TRBV6-5 and TRBJ1-6, with D maybe TRBD1 (6 bases). Germline V gene data show CDR1 as MNHEY and CDR2 as SVGAGI. The germline V and J ends were trimmed by 5 bases and 6 bases, with 14 bases remaining between them. The CDR3 spans 15 residues. Written as DNA, the CDR3 is TGTGCCAGCAGTCCATCCGGACAGACTAATTCACCCCTCCACTTT. Its translation: CASSPSGQTNSPLHF.

The chain is built from TRBV7-9 and TRBJ2-5; D possibly corresponds to TRBD2 (6 bases). The CDR3 has 13 residues. V lost 5 bases to trimming and J lost 1 base, with 8 bases between them. In germline, CDR1 is SEHNR, CDR2 FQNEAQ (reference sequence). As DNA, the CDR3 is TGTGCCAGCAGCCCGACTAGCCAAGAGACCCAGTACTTC. Translation gives CASSPTSQETQYF. The entire variable domain, with the rest obtained from reference TRBV7-9 and TRBJ2-5, is as follows: DTGVSQNPRHKITKRGQNVTFRCDPISEHNRLYWYRQTLGQGPEFLTYFQNEAQLEKSRLLSDRFSAERPKGSFSTLEIQRTEQGDSAMYLCASSPTSQETQYFGPGTRLLVL.

This clone was detected only a few times. The rearrangement uses TRBV19 and TRBJ2-5, with TRBD1 identical over 8 bases. The CDR3 totals 14 residues. Looked up from germline, CDR1 is LNHDA and CDR2 is SQIVND (reference sequence). V gave up 3 bases and J gave up 5 bases; unmatched junction bases: 5. The CDR3 region has the DNA TGTGCCAGTAGTATCCGCAGGGGGCTGGAGACCCAGTACTTC. This encodes CASSIRRGLETQYF.

The CDR3, as DNA: TGTGCCAGCAGCTCCCCCGGGGAGACCCAGTACTTC. As protein: CASSSPGETQYF. This chain connects TRBV6-6 to TRBJ2-5; unclear D gene. Germline V CDR1 and CDR2: MNHNY, SVGAGI (reference sequence). V was cut by 6 bases and J by 5 bases, with 10 bases left in between. This CDR3 spans 12 amino acids.

This clone was seen only a few times. The chain combines TRBV7-2 with TRBJ1-2, with TRBD1 matching 7 bases. Germline lookup yields CDR1 SGHTA and CDR2 FQGNSA. CDR3 length equals 17 residues. The trim removed 1 base at V and 1 base at J, leaving 9 bases unmatched. CDR3 DNA: TGTGCCAGCAGCTTAGTCGACAGGGCCCTCAATAACTATGGCTACACCTTC. It translates to CASSLVDRALNNYGYTF. The full variable domain, completed using reference TRBV7-2 and TRBJ1-2, is GAGVSQSPSNKVTEKGKDVELRCDPISGHTALYWYRQSLGQGLEFLIYFQGNSAPDKSGLPSDRFSAERTGGSVSTLTIQRTQQEDSAVYLCASSLVDRALNNYGYTFGSGTRLTVV.

This rearrangement joins TRBV9 to TRBJ2-3; 9 nucleotides agree with TRBD2. Looked up from germline, CDR1 is SGDLS and CDR2 is YYNGEE. CDR3 length: 16 residues. V was pared by 4 bases and J by 3 bases, with 9 bases of the junction left unmatched. CDR3 in DNA: TGTGCCAGCAGCATTCTCCCAGCGGGGGGTACAGATACGCAGTATTTT. This encodes CASSILPAGGTDTQYF.